A selection of T cell receptor beta chains follows, all from one sample in a study of OX40 agonist ivuxolimab in advanced cancers. The assay was immunoSEQ multiplex PCR, and TCRdb's table has in-frame clones only and misses some. The sample lists 75,000 to 90,000 clones, 85% to 90% occurring once. The material was CD4+ or CD8+ T cells sorted from blood, obtained in a trial of the OX40 agonist ivuxolimab. These receptors all stem from an adult with an advanced solid tumor such as melanoma, head and neck, liver or kidney cancer. Both conserved end residues are part of each CDR3. Each record gives: clone size, D gene, V gene, J gene, CDR3 DNA, CDR3 protein. D genes are given only for firm matches. The listing skips clone size in some rows; elsewhere it reads once, few, many or a size class.

abundance: .; d_gene: .; v_gene: TRBV5-8; j_gene: TRBJ1-4; CDR3nt: TGTGCCAGCAGCCCGGAACATGTTTTGCCGGTAAAACTGTTTTTT; CDR3aa: CASSPEHVLPVKLFF
abundance: .; d_gene: .; v_gene: TRBV7-3; j_gene: TRBJ2-1; CDR3nt: TGTGCCAGCAGCCACTCAAGTGAGCAGTTCTTC; CDR3aa: CASSHSSEQFF
abundance: few; d_gene: TRBD1; v_gene: TRBV9; j_gene: TRBJ1-1; CDR3nt: TGTGCCAGCAGCGGCCAGGGGGCGCAGTGGGCTTTCTTT; CDR3aa: CASSGQGAQWAFF
abundance: .; d_gene: TRBD1; v_gene: TRBV30; j_gene: TRBJ2-7; CDR3nt: TGTGCCTGGAACCGGGACAGCCTCTACGAGCAGTACTTC; CDR3aa: CAWNRDSLYEQYF
abundance: .; d_gene: .; v_gene: TRBV2; j_gene: TRBJ1-1; CDR3nt: TGTGCCAGCAGCCGGACAGCCATGAACACTGAAGCTTTCTTT; CDR3aa: CASSRTAMNTEAFF
abundance: .; d_gene: .; v_gene: TRBV30; j_gene: TRBJ1-3; CDR3nt: TGTGCCTGGAGCGCGGTCTCAAGCTCTGGAAACACCATATATTTT; CDR3aa: CAWSAVSSSGNTIYF
abundance: .; d_gene: .; v_gene: TRBV30; j_gene: TRBJ1-6; CDR3nt: TGTGCCTGGAGTGCCGGGGCAGGGACTTCACCCCTCCACTTT; CDR3aa: CAWSAGAGTSPLHF
abundance: .; d_gene: .; v_gene: TRBV5-8; j_gene: TRBJ1-2; CDR3nt: TGTGCCAGCAGCTTGGACAGAAACGAGTACTATGGCTACACCTTC; CDR3aa: CASSLDRNEYYGYTF
abundance: .; d_gene: .; v_gene: TRBV7-2; j_gene: TRBJ2-3; CDR3nt: TGTGCCAGCAGCCCCTCAGTTGCGCCAGATACGCAGTATTTT; CDR3aa: CASSPSVAPDTQYF
abundance: .; d_gene: .; v_gene: TRBV5-4; j_gene: TRBJ1-1; CDR3nt: TGTGCCAGCAGGCTAGAATATGCAGCGGATGAAGCTTTCTTT; CDR3aa: CASRLEYAADEAFF
abundance: .; d_gene: TRBD2; v_gene: TRBV29-1; j_gene: TRBJ2-1; CDR3nt: TGCAGCGCGGCCACTAGCGGAATCTACAATGAGCAGTTCTTC; CDR3aa: CSAATSGIYNEQFF
abundance: .; d_gene: TRBD1; v_gene: TRBV18; j_gene: TRBJ2-3; CDR3nt: TGTGCCAGCTCACGCGACAGGGGAAGAGGCACAGATACGCAGTATTTT; CDR3aa: CASSRDRGRGTDTQYF
abundance: .; d_gene: TRBD2; v_gene: TRBV29-1; j_gene: TRBJ2-1; CDR3nt: TGCAGCGTCATAGGGGGTAGCGGGAGTTATGCCCCTAGGAGCTCCTACAATGAGCAGTTCTTC; CDR3aa: CSVIGGSGSYAPRSSYNEQFF
abundance: .; d_gene: TRBD2; v_gene: TRBV11-2; j_gene: TRBJ2-5; CDR3nt: TGTGCCAGCAGCCTCCGACTAGCGGGACGCCAAGAGACCCAGTACTTC; CDR3aa: CASSLRLAGRQETQYF
abundance: .; d_gene: .; v_gene: TRBV6-1; j_gene: TRBJ2-3; CDR3nt: TGTGCCAGCAGTGAAGGTCACAGCACAGATACGCAGTATTTT; CDR3aa: CASSEGHSTDTQYF
abundance: once; d_gene: TRBD2; v_gene: TRBV6-1; j_gene: TRBJ2-3; CDR3nt: TGTGCCAGCCCTAGCGGGAGCGGTGCAGATACGCAGTATTTT; CDR3aa: CASPSGSGADTQYF
abundance: .; d_gene: .; v_gene: TRBV5-4; j_gene: TRBJ2-6; CDR3nt: TGTGCCAGCAGCCAGGAGCAGGGCAGAGCCAACGTCCTGACTTTC; CDR3aa: CASSQEQGRANVLTF
abundance: .; d_gene: .; v_gene: TRBV6-5; j_gene: TRBJ1-6; CDR3nt: TGTGCCAGCAGTTATCCGGGACTCAATTCACCCCTCCACTTT; CDR3aa: CASSYPGLNSPLHF
abundance: .; d_gene: TRBD2; v_gene: TRBV6-4; j_gene: TRBJ2-7; CDR3nt: TGTGCCAGCAGTGACTCCGGACTAGCGGCCTACGAGCAGTACTTC; CDR3aa: CASSDSGLAAYEQYF
abundance: .; d_gene: .; v_gene: TRBV10-3; j_gene: TRBJ1-2; CDR3nt: TGTGCCATCAGTGCCACCCCGGGAGGAGATGGCTACACCTTC; CDR3aa: CAISATPGGDGYTF
abundance: .; d_gene: .; v_gene: TRBV21-1; j_gene: TRBJ1-2; CDR3nt: TGTGCCAGCAGCACGACAGAAACTAACTATGGCTACACCTTC; CDR3aa: CASSTTETNYGYTF
abundance: .; d_gene: TRBD2; v_gene: TRBV9; j_gene: TRBJ2-5; CDR3nt: TGTGCCAGCAGCGCCTCGGGAGCGGGGGTACAAGAGACCCAGTACTTC; CDR3aa: CASSASGAGVQETQYF
abundance: .; d_gene: .; v_gene: TRBV9; j_gene: TRBJ1-5; CDR3nt: TGTGCCAGCAGCCTCAGTACACAGGGTCAGCCCCAGCATTTT; CDR3aa: CASSLSTQGQPQHF
abundance: .; d_gene: TRBD2; v_gene: TRBV5-1; j_gene: TRBJ2-1; CDR3nt: TGCGCCAGCAGCTTGTGGACGGGAGGGCCTCGCAATGAGCAGTTCTTC; CDR3aa: CASSLWTGGPRNEQFF
abundance: few; d_gene: TRBD2; v_gene: TRBV15; j_gene: TRBJ2-4; CDR3nt: TGTGCCACCAGCAGAGACCCGACTAGCGGGGGGACCCTCAAAAACATTCAGTACTTC; CDR3aa: CATSRDPTSGGTLKNIQYF
abundance: .; d_gene: .; v_gene: TRBV4-1; j_gene: TRBJ1-2; CDR3nt: TGCGCCAGCAGCCAAAGGTTTCAGGACGGCTATGGCTACACCTTC; CDR3aa: CASSQRFQDGYGYTF
abundance: .; d_gene: .; v_gene: TRBV7-8; j_gene: TRBJ1-5; CDR3nt: TGTGCCAGCAGCTTAGCAGCAGGGCTCCAGCATTTT; CDR3aa: CASSLAAGLQHF
abundance: many; d_gene: TRBD1; v_gene: TRBV5-5; j_gene: TRBJ2-2; CDR3nt: TGTGCCAGCTCCCGCGAGGGACAGGGGAACGGGGAGCTGTTTTTT; CDR3aa: CASSREGQGNGELFF
abundance: .; d_gene: .; v_gene: TRBV19; j_gene: TRBJ2-7; CDR3nt: TGTGCCAGCAGTGACAGTTACGAGCAGTACTTC; CDR3aa: CASSDSYEQYF
abundance: .; d_gene: TRBD1; v_gene: TRBV6-4; j_gene: TRBJ1-6; CDR3nt: TGTGCCAGCAGGGGGGAATCGACAGGGAATCTCTCACCCCTCCACTTT; CDR3aa: CASRGESTGNLSPLHF
abundance: .; d_gene: .; v_gene: TRBV6-1; j_gene: TRBJ1-6; CDR3nt: TGTGCCGCGACAGGAGCGTATAATTCACCCCTCCACTTT; CDR3aa: CAATGAYNSPLHF
abundance: .; d_gene: TRBD1; v_gene: TRBV10-3; j_gene: TRBJ2-7; CDR3nt: TGTGCCACCCAGGACAGGGCCGGTGAGCAGTACTTC; CDR3aa: CATQDRAGEQYF
abundance: .; d_gene: .; v_gene: TRBV7-8; j_gene: TRBJ1-2; CDR3nt: TGTGCCAGCAGCCACGGCGCGGAGTATGGCTACACCTTC; CDR3aa: CASSHGAEYGYTF